A selection of T cell receptor beta chains follows, all from one sample in a study of T cell responses to AZD1222 COVID-19 vaccine. TCRdb keeps only in-frame clones here, not all; method: immunoSEQ multiplex PCR. The sample shows 130,000 or so clones, approximately 90% of them seen only once. The sequencing used peripheral blood, collected on day 0 of AZD1222 vaccination. These receptors originate from an adult in good health. The CDR3 runs from the conserved cysteine through the conserved F or W. A D gene is named only where the DNA matches it firmly. Clone size is shown for a subset of rows, as once, few, many or a class of expanded clone.

cdr3_length | j_call | d_call | clone_size | v_call | cdr3_nt | cdr3_aa
16 | TRBJ2-7 | TRBD2 | NA | TRBV5-4 | TGTGCCAGCAGCTTGGGGCTAGCGGGAGGGTCTAGTGAGCAGTACTTC | CASSLGLAGGSSEQYF
13 | TRBJ1-5 | NA | NA | TRBV4-1 | TGCGCCAGCAGCCTGGACAGTCTTCAGCCCCAGCATTTT | CASSLDSLQPQHF
16 | TRBJ2-1 | NA | NA | TRBV10-2 | TGCGCCAGCAGTGAGTGGCACCCGAGCTCCTACAATGAGCAGTTCTTC | CASSEWHPSSYNEQFF
16 | TRBJ1-4 | NA | NA | TRBV5-5 | TGTGCCAGCAGCTTCGACATAACTGCAACTAATGAAAAACTGTTTTTT | CASSFDITATNEKLFF
16 | TRBJ2-2 | NA | NA | TRBV24-1 | TGTGCCACCAGTGATTTAGGGGTTGGGAACACCGGGGAGCTGTTTTTT | CATSDLGVGNTGELFF
13 | TRBJ2-7 | NA | NA | TRBV10-3 | TGTGCCATCAGTGAGAATACTTCGGACGAGCAGTACTTC | CAISENTSDEQYF
16 | TRBJ1-3 | NA | once | TRBV5-1 | TGCGCCAGCAGCTCTGGGGGACTTAGCTTTGGAAACACCATATATTTT | CASSSGGLSFGNTIYF
16 | TRBJ1-1 | TRBD1 | NA | TRBV7-9 | TGTGCCAGCAGCTTAGGAGATAGAAGACAGGGGCTAAGAGCTTTCTTT | CASSLGDRRQGLRAFF
16 | TRBJ2-5 | TRBD2 | NA | TRBV5-1 | TGCGCCAGCAGCTTGGACGGGAGGGCCGCTGGGGAGACCCAGTACTTC | CASSLDGRAAGETQYF
15 | TRBJ1-4 | TRBD1 | NA | TRBV28 | TGTGCCAGCAGCTCTCCCACAGGGGGCGTTGAAAAACTGTTTTTT | CASSSPTGGVEKLFF
13 | TRBJ2-7 | TRBD1 | NA | TRBV28 | TGTGCCAGCAGCGGACAGGGGGTAGGCGAGCAGTACTTC | CASSGQGVGEQYF
15 | TRBJ1-3 | NA | NA | TRBV5-5 | TGTGCCAGCAGCTTAGGTTCGACAGTTGGAAACACCATATATTTT | CASSLGSTVGNTIYF
15 | TRBJ2-7 | TRBD1 | NA | TRBV5-5 | TGTGCCAGCAGCTTGGTGGGGACAGGGGGTTACGAGCAGTACTTC | CASSLVGTGGYEQYF
11 | TRBJ1-1 | NA | NA | TRBV2 | TGTGCCAGCAGGTGGGCGGGTGAAGCTTTCTTT | CASRWAGEAFF
17 | TRBJ2-7 | NA | NA | TRBV6-2/TRBV6-3 | TGTGCCAGCAGTTACAATCGACTAGTGGCCCCCCACTACGAGCAGTACTTC | CASSYNRLVAPHYEQYF
15 | TRBJ2-5 | NA | NA | TRBV19 | TGTGCCAGTAGTATAGCAGGAGGAAACGCGGAGACCCAGTACTTC | CASSIAGGNAETQYF
17 | TRBJ2-1 | TRBD1 | NA | TRBV12-5 | TGTGCTAGTGGTGTCGGGGGACAGGGGATCTCCTACAATGAGCAGTTCTTC | CASGVGGQGISYNEQFF
15 | TRBJ2-2 | NA | NA | TRBV9 | TGTGCCAGCAGCCGAGAGGACTACTACACCGGGGAGCTGTTTTTT | CASSREDYYTGELFF
13 | TRBJ1-5 | NA | NA | TRBV2 | TGTGCCAGCAGGGACCAGGCAACCCGGCCCCAGCATTTT | CASRDQATRPQHF
15 | TRBJ2-3 | TRBD1 | NA | TRBV9 | TGTGCCAGCAGCCTTCGACAGGGTATCTCAGATACGCAGTATTTT | CASSLRQGISDTQYF
15 | TRBJ2-2 | TRBD1 | NA | TRBV7-8 | TGTGCCAGCAGCTTTCGGGACAGATTAACCGGGGAGCTGTTTTTT | CASSFRDRLTGELFF
14 | TRBJ1-4 | NA | few | TRBV7-6 | TGTGCCAGCAGCCTGGCGGGGCCTAATGAAAAACTGTTTTTT | CASSLAGPNEKLFF
15 | TRBJ2-3 | TRBD1 | NA | TRBV6-5 | TGTGCCAGCAGTTACGGACAGGGGAGCACAGATACGCAGTATTTT | CASSYGQGSTDTQYF
14 | TRBJ2-7 | NA | NA | TRBV27 | TGTGCCAGCAGTCCTGTCCGGGGACCCTACGAGCAGTACTTC | CASSPVRGPYEQYF
18 | TRBJ2-3 | TRBD2 | NA | TRBV4-3 | TGCGCCAGCAGCCAAGACTTGATTAGCGGGACCGACACAGATACGCAGTATTTT | CASSQDLISGTDTDTQYF
15 | TRBJ2-7 | NA | NA | TRBV5-1 | TGCGCCAGCAGCTTCAATCAGGGGGGAGGCTACGAGCAGTACTTC | CASSFNQGGGYEQYF
18 | TRBJ1-4 | NA | NA | TRBV4-3 | TGCGCCAGCAGCCAAGAGGCAGGGAGAGGACGAGGCGGTGAAAAACTGTTTTTT | CASSQEAGRGRGGEKLFF
13 | TRBJ2-7 | NA | NA | TRBV14 | TGTGCCAGCAGCCAAGATGCCCTCTACGAGCAGTACTTC | CASSQDALYEQYF
15 | TRBJ1-3 | TRBD1 | NA | TRBV18 | TGTGCCAGCTCACCCAGCGGACAGGGAGGAAACACCATATATTTT | CASSPSGQGGNTIYF
10 | TRBJ2-3 | NA | NA | TRBV12-3/TRBV12-4 | TGTGCCAGCAGTTCAGGGACGCAGTATTTT | CASSSGTQYF
16 | TRBJ2-1 | NA | NA | TRBV5-4 | TGTGCCAGCAGCTTGGCCTCCACCAGCTCCTACAATGAGCAGTTCTTC | CASSLASTSSYNEQFF
16 | TRBJ2-7 | TRBD2 | NA | TRBV9 | TGTGCCAGCAGCGCTCCCGGGACTAGCGGGAGGAACGAGCAGTACTTC | CASSAPGTSGRNEQYF
13 | TRBJ1-1 | TRBD1 | NA | TRBV13 | TGTGCCAGCAGCAAAGAGGACAGGGGGGAAGCTTTCTTT | CASSKEDRGEAFF
14 | TRBJ2-5 | NA | NA | TRBV7-2 | TGTGCCAGCAGTCTAAGAGGAGCTGGTGAGACCCAGTACTTC | CASSLRGAGETQYF
17 | TRBJ1-4 | NA | once | TRBV21-1 | TGTGCCAGCAGCAAAAGGGGACAGGAGGCAACTAATGAAAAACTGTTTTTT | CASSKRGQEATNEKLFF
16 | TRBJ2-4 | NA | NA | TRBV19 | TGTGCCAGTGGGTTCAGGAAGGGATACGGCAAAAACATTCAGTACTTC | CASGFRKGYGKNIQYF
12 | TRBJ1-1 | NA | NA | TRBV2 | TGTGCCAGCAGGACAGCTAACACTGAAGCTTTCTTT | CASRTANTEAFF